Presented here are 22 T cell receptor beta chains from one specimen sequenced in a study of OX40 agonist ivuxolimab in advanced cancers. The repertoire was sequenced with immunoSEQ multiplex PCR; TCRdb's copy has only in-frame clones and lacks some. Of 20,000 to 25,000 clones listed, 84% are singletons. The sample in question was CD4+ or CD8+ T cells sorted from blood, obtained in a trial of the OX40 agonist ivuxolimab. The origin of the receptors is an adult with an advanced solid tumor such as melanoma, head and neck, liver or kidney cancer.

The chain links TRBV27 to TRBJ1-1, with D tentatively TRBD1 (5 bases). This CDR3 is 11 amino acids long. Between the trimmed V and J ends, which lost 2 bases and 7 bases, there was a span of 5 bases. CDR1 MNHEY and CDR2 SMNVEV come from the germline V gene (reference sequence). Here the CDR3 DNA reads TGTGCCAGCAGTTTACAGGGTGAAGCTTTCTTT. Encoded protein: CASSLQGEAFF.

The chain links TRBV11-2 to TRBJ1-1, with D possibly matching TRBD1 (6 bases). This CDR3 has 15 residues. Trimming removed 0 bases from V and 5 bases from J, with 13 bases in between. Germline V gives CDR1 SGHAT, CDR2 FQNNGV. The CDR3, as DNA: TGTGCCAGCAGCTTAGAGCAGGGGTCCGGGACTGAAGCTTTCTTT. Its protein is CASSLEQGSGTEAFF.

The chain carries TRBV27 and TRBJ2-1; 9 bases match TRBD2. Per germline, CDR1 MNHEY and CDR2 SMNVEV (reference sequence). The V segment lost 7 bases and the J segment 5 bases; nucleotides outside the gene matches: 6. There are 14 residues in the CDR3. The CDR3 loop is CASKRAGGHNEQFF. CDR3 bases: TGTGCCAGCAAACGCGCGGGGGGGCACAATGAGCAGTTCTTC.

This chain uses TRBV7-6 with TRBJ2-3; the D gene is possibly TRBD2 (6 bases). The CDR3 is made up of 14 amino acids. V was clipped by 5 bases and J by 3 bases, with 12 bases between them. Germline CDR1 is SGHVS and CDR2 is FNYEAQ. CDR3 loop: CASSPEGSTDTQYF. The CDR3 DNA reads TGTGCCAGCAGCCCGGAGGGCAGTACAGATACGCAGTATTTT.

The rearrangement links TRBV6-6 to TRBJ2-1, with D possibly TRBD1 on 5 matching bases. V gave up 7 bases and J gave up 6 bases, with 13 bases separating them. This CDR3 region has 13 residues. The germline V gene encodes CDR1 MNHNY and CDR2 SVGAGI (reference sequence). CDR3 loop: CASNGFQGNEQFF. As DNA, the CDR3 is TGTGCCAGCAACGGCTTCCAGGGCAATGAGCAGTTCTTC.

The rearrangement joins TRBV4-2 to TRBJ2-7; 13 bases align to TRBD2. The CDR3 runs to 16 residues. From germline, CDR1 is LGHNA and CDR2 YNFKEQ. V lost 0 bases to trimming and J lost 3 bases; unmatched junction nucleotides: 2. In DNA form, the CDR3 reads TGTGCCAGCAGCCAAGATGGGACTAGCGGGATCTACGAGCAGTACTTC. It translates to CASSQDGTSGIYEQYF.

V usage is TRBV15 and J usage is TRBJ2-1; D is ambiguous. Trimming pared 5 bases from V and 0 bases from J, leaving 14 bases between. The CDR3 totals 16 residues. Germline CDR1 and CDR2: LNHNV and YYDKDF (reference sequence). The CDR3 here is CATSALGSSSYNEQFF. For the CDR3, the DNA is TGTGCCACCAGCGCTCTGGGCTCGAGCTCCTACAATGAGCAGTTCTTC.

The CDR3 coding sequence is TGTGCCAGCAGCAAACAGGGAGTCGGGGAAAAACTGTTTTTT. Translation gives CASSKQGVGEKLFF. J is TRBJ1-4 and V is TRBV27; tentatively, D is TRBD1 (6 bases). Trimming shortened V by 6 bases and J by 8 bases, and 16 bases separated the two germline ends. Germline-derived CDR1 and CDR2 are MNHEY and SMNVEV (reference sequence). The CDR3 runs 14 residues.

The chain carries TRBV25-1 and TRBJ2-3, with D possibly matching TRBD2 (5 bases). The CDR3 totals 14 residues. CDR1 and CDR2 from the germline V gene are MGHDK and SYGVNS. The ends were cut back, 1 base at V and 6 bases at J, with 11 bases in the middle. The CDR3 loop is CASSEFTGSDTQYF. CDR3 sequence (DNA): TGTGCCAGCAGTGAATTTACGGGGTCGGATACGCAGTATTTT.

This sequence joins TRBV27 and TRBJ2-4; no definite D call. The CDR3 has 17 residues. V was trimmed by 6 bases and J by 0 bases, leaving 18 bases between them. Germline-derived CDR1 and CDR2 are MNHEY and SMNVEV (reference sequence). The CDR3 here is CASSPRIMAAAKNIQYF. The CDR3 coding sequence is TGTGCCAGCAGCCCCCGGATCATGGCTGCAGCCAAAAACATTCAGTACTTC.

V and J are TRBV6-5 and TRBJ2-7, with D perhaps TRBD1 (6 bases). The CDR3 loop spans 13 amino acids. Germline CDR1 MNHEY, CDR2 SVGAGI. The V gene lost 6 bases and the J gene lost 7 bases, with 16 bases spanning the gap. Here the CDR3 reads CASRGTGSIEQYF. CDR3 coding DNA: TGTGCCAGCAGGGGAACAGGGTCCATAGAGCAGTACTTC.

The rearrangement links TRBV27 to TRBJ2-7; perhaps TRBD1 as D (6 bases). With 5 bases removed from V and 1 base from J, the gap between germline ends came to 12 bases. CDR3 size: 14 residues. CDR1 is MNHEY and CDR2 is SMNVEV in the germline V gene (reference sequence). CDR3 residues: CASSQTGWSYEQYF. The CDR3 DNA reads TGTGCCAGCAGTCAGACAGGATGGTCCTACGAGCAGTACTTC.

V usage is TRBV7-8 and J usage is TRBJ2-7; D is possibly TRBD1 or TRBD2 (5 bases each). Trimming removed 6 bases from V and 2 bases from J, with 23 bases in between. The CDR3 is made up of 17 amino acids. Germline loops: CDR1 SGHVS, CDR2 FQNEAQ. As DNA, the CDR3 is TGTGCCAGCAGTTTCTCCTTAGCCGGGACCGCTACCTACGAGCAGTACTTC. This sequence encodes CASSFSLAGTATYEQYF.

This chain links TRBV28 with TRBJ2-7; D may be TRBD1 or TRBD2 (5 bases each). Germline V gene data show CDR1 as MDHEN and CDR2 as SYDVKM. V was trimmed by 8 bases and J by 3 bases, leaving 17 bases between them. CDR3 size: 14 residues. The CDR3: CASEGGQGLYEQYF. Here the CDR3 DNA reads TGTGCCAGCGAGGGTGGGCAGGGCCTCTACGAGCAGTACTTC.

V usage is TRBV13 and J usage is TRBJ2-3; TRBD1 aligns across 7 bases. CDR1 is PRHDT, CDR2 FYEKMQ, per germline (reference sequence). Germline trimming cut 5 bases from V and 1 base from J; bases unmatched to any gene: 0. The CDR3 runs 13 residues. CDR3 nucleotide sequence: TGTGCCAGCAGCACAGGGGGCACAGATACGCAGTATTTT. The encoded protein is CASSTGGTDTQYF.

The chain combines TRBV5-6 with TRBJ1-1, with 9 bases matching TRBD1. Trimming at V came to 1 base and at J to 3 bases, leaving 7 bases not matched to a gene. The CDR3 totals 16 residues. Germline CDR1 SGHDT, CDR2 YYEEEE. CDR3 sequence reads: CASSLLTGGADTEAFF. The CDR3 DNA sequence: TGTGCCAGCAGCTTGCTCACAGGGGGCGCAGACACTGAAGCTTTCTTT.

The chain recombines TRBV4-1 with TRBJ2-7; D might be TRBD2 (6 bases). This CDR3 region has 16 residues. The V end lost 3 bases, the J end lost 2 bases, and 17 bases lay between the germline ends. Germline values: CDR1 MGHRA, CDR2 YSYEKL. The chain's CDR3 is CASSHLPGLEAYEQYF. Written as DNA, the CDR3 is TGCGCCAGCAGCCACCTACCGGGACTGGAAGCCTACGAGCAGTACTTC.

J is TRBJ2-3 and V is TRBV6-1, with 7 bases fitting TRBD1. Trimming took 6 bases from V and 1 from J; bases not matched to a gene: 13. The CDR3 has 17 amino acids. Germline CDR1 is MNHNS and CDR2 is SASEGT. The CDR3 spells CASSEPKQGLGTDTQYF. The CDR3 DNA is TGTGCCAGCAGCGAACCAAAACAGGGGCTGGGCACAGATACGCAGTATTTT.

The CDR3 protein is CASSLPGQASYTF. Written as DNA, the CDR3 is TGTGCCAGCAGCCTACCGGGACAGGCGAGCTACACCTTC. The gene calls are TRBV6-6 and TRBJ1-2; 8 nucleotides align to TRBD1. V was clipped by 6 bases and J by 9 bases; unmatched bases: 9. The CDR3 sequence is 13 residues long. Germline V gene sequence: CDR1 MNHNY, CDR2 SVGAGI (reference sequence).

In this sample, this clone turned up a few times. The gene calls are TRBV4-1 and TRBJ1-5; 9 nucleotides align to TRBD1. The germline V gene has CDR1 MGHRA and CDR2 YSYEKL. The CDR3 has 17 amino acids. The V gene end was trimmed by 4 bases and the J gene end by 0 bases; junction bases not matched to a gene: 7. The CDR3 nucleotides read TGCGCCAGCAGCCGGGACAGGGAACCTTATAGCAATCAGCCCCAGCATTTT. Protein sequence: CASSRDREPYSNQPQHF.

The chain carries TRBV6-4 and TRBJ1-4; the match to TRBD1 covers 7 bases. The CDR3 covers 13 residues. Germline CDR1 is MRHNA and CDR2 is SNTAGT. The ends lost 9 bases at V and 4 bases at J; junction bases unmatched: 5. CDR3 amino acids: CASRDSNNEKLFF. The CDR3 bases are TGTGCCAGTCGGGACAGTAATAATGAAAAACTGTTTTTT.

This CDR3 reads CASSLQGGEQYF. Here the CDR3 DNA reads TGTGCCAGCAGCCTACAGGGAGGTGAGCAGTACTTC. The V call is TRBV5-6, the J call TRBJ2-7; D is possibly TRBD1 or TRBD2 (6 bases each). The CDR3 covers 12 residues. Trimming left V 4 bases short and J 7 bases short, with 12 bases between. CDR1 is SGHDT and CDR2 is YYEEEE in the germline V gene.